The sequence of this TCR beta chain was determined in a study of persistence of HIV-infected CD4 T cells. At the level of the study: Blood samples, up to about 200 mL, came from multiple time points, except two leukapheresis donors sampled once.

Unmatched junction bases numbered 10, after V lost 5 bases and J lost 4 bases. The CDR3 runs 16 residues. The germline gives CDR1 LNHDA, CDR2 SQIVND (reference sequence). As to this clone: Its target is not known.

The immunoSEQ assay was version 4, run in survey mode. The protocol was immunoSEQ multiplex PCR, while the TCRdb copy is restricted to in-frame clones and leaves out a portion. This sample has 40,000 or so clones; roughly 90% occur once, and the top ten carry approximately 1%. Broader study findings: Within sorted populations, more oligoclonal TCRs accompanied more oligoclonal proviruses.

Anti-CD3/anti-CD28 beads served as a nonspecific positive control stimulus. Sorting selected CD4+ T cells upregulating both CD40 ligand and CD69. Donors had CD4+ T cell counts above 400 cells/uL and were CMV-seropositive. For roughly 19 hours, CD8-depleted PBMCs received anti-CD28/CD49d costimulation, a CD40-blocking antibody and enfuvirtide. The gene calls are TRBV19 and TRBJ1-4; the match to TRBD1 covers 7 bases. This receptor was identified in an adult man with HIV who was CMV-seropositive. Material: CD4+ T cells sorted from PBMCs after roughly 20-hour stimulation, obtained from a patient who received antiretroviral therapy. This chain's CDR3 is CASSSRTGRINEKLFF. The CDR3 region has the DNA TGTGCCAGTAGTTCTAGGACAGGACGGATTAATGAAAAACTGTTTTTT.